This TCR beta chain is drawn from a study of blood T cell repertoires in COVID-19. Methods used by the authors: From reference gene primer amplification, estimates of nucleated cell counts were derived. Sequencing used immunoSEQ multiplex PCR; TCRdb keeps in-frame clones, though not all of them. V, J and clone size are those of that table, while D and trimming were read from the DNA. The data contain tens of thousands of clones, around 85% of them seen just once; the ten biggest clones take up around 3.2%. The CDR3 runs 15 residues. V was clipped by 5 bases and J by 6 bases; unmatched bases: 9. Germline CDR1 SNHLY, CDR2 FYNNEI.

This TCR derives from a man aged 70 or older with COVID-19, enrolled during active disease. The V call is TRBV2, the J call TRBJ1-2, with 10 bases lining up with TRBD1. Sequencing input: peripheral blood. For the CDR3, the DNA is TGTGCCAGCAGTTCCCGACAGGGGGCTTTGCATGGCTACACCTTC. This encodes CASSSRQGALHGYTF.